This TCR beta chain derives from a study of beta chain features in type 1 diabetes. Study-level points and caveats: In cDNA sequencing, cells with high TCR expression could be over-represented. People with Type 1 diabetes carried modestly yet significantly shorter TCRB CDR3s in all four CD4+ subsets.

All of the isolated RNA was reverse transcribed, so expressed TCRB transcripts were sequenced. For naive, central memory and regulatory T cell samples, reads averaged about 3.7 million. Generated by immunoSEQ multiplex PCR, the TCRdb table keeps only in-frame clones and is missing some. The repertoire holds about 930,000 clones, with about a sixth as singletons. This clone has just a few counts. Its antigen is not identified. Markers CD45RO/CCR7/CD25/CD127/CD95/CD27 served to sort CD4+ naive, central memory, regulatory and stem cell-like memory cells. CDR3 size: 11 residues. CDR1 and CDR2 (germline): LNHDA, SQIVND (reference sequence). The V and J ends lost 7 bases and 7 bases respectively, with 10 bases between them.

Specimen: naive CD4+ T cells from blood. The V and J genes are TRBV19 and TRBJ2-5, with D perhaps being TRBD1 or TRBD2 (5 bases each). The source of this sequence is a woman aged 18-29 years in good health. The CDR3 DNA follows: TGTGCCAGTACCGCTGGGGGGACCCAGTACTTC. It specifies CASTAGGTQYF. Using reference TRBV19 and TRBJ2-5 for the parts outside the CDR3, the full variable domain is DGGITQSPKYLFRKEGQNVTLSCEQNLNHDAMYWYRQDPGQGLRLIYYSQIVNDFQKGDIAEGYSVSREKKESFPLTVTSAQKNPTAFYLCASTAGGTQYFGPGTRLLVL.